Following are 20 T cell receptor beta chains from one sample sequenced in a study of beta chain features in type 1 diabetes. The study, taken as a whole, reports: A moderate, significant TCRB CDR3 shortening appeared in type 1 diabetes across four CD4+ subsets.

As every portion of the isolated RNA was reverse transcribed, the sequencing read expressed TCRB transcripts. This table comes from immunoSEQ multiplex PCR, and its TCRdb copy is limited to in-frame clones, with some not included. This sample has some 240,000 clones, with roughly 16% found just once. Their target antigens are unknown. The sequencing sample was made of naive CD4+ T cells from blood. The receptors come from a man aged 25 to 40 with type 1 diabetes.

The genes are TRBV7-2 and TRBJ2-7; 11 bases are shared with TRBD2. Germline lookup yields CDR1 SGHTA and CDR2 FQGNSA. The J segment lost 4 bases and the V segment lost 5 bases, leaving 7 bases of the junction unmatched. The CDR3 is 15 amino acids. The CDR3 spells CASSASTSGSYEQYF. CDR3 DNA: TGTGCCAGCAGCGCCAGTACTAGCGGGAGTTACGAGCAGTACTTC.

The V call is TRBV9, the J call TRBJ2-5, with D perhaps matching TRBD1 (6 bases). CDR1 is SGDLS and CDR2 is YYNGEE in the germline V gene. The V gene lost 1 base and the J gene lost 2 bases, with 12 bases spanning the gap. The CDR3 is made up of 15 amino acids. In DNA form, the CDR3 reads TGTGCCAGCAGCGTAACCCCCGACAGGCAAGAGACCCAGTACTTC. This translates into CASSVTPDRQETQYF.

This clone was counted between two and nine times. The same CDR3 also results from other DNA sequences found in this sample. The chain joins TRBV29-1 to TRBJ2-1; 9 bases agree with TRBD1. Germline V lookup: CDR1 SQVTM, CDR2 ANQGSEA. V dropped 7 bases and J dropped 7; count of bases not matched to a gene: 2. This CDR3 region has 11 residues. The CDR3 DNA reads TGCAGCGGGGGACAGGGAAATGAGCAGTTCTTC. Encoded protein: CSGGQGNEQFF.

The rearrangement links TRBV18 to TRBJ2-7; TRBD1 matches 7 bases. The CDR3 loop spans 12 amino acids. Germline-derived CDR1 and CDR2 are KGHSH and LQKENI. The J segment lost 6 bases and the V segment lost 3 bases, leaving 2 bases of the junction unmatched. The CDR3 bases are TGTGCCAGCTCACCTGACAGGGTCGAGCAGTACTTC. Encoded protein: CASSPDRVEQYF.

The chain is built from TRBV18 and TRBJ1-1; weak D call: TRBD1 (5 bases). Germline CDR1 KGHSH, CDR2 LQKENI. CDR3 size: 14 residues. The V gene lost 2 bases and the J gene lost 0 bases, with 7 bases spanning the gap. This CDR3 reads CASSPGGLNTEAFF. As DNA, the CDR3 is TGTGCCAGCTCACCAGGGGGTCTGAACACTGAAGCTTTCTTT.

This clone has just a few counts. V is TRBV11-2 and J is TRBJ2-4; no firm D call. Deletions cut 5 bases from V and 5 bases from J, with 10 bases between. Germline V gene lookup returns CDR1 SGHAT and CDR2 FQNNGV. The CDR3 is made up of 13 amino acids. CDR3 residues: CASSPPAENIQYF. The CDR3 DNA follows: TGTGCCAGCAGCCCCCCGGCGGAAAACATTCAGTACTTC.

CDR3 in DNA: TGTGCCTGGACTAGCGGGAGGGGATCTGATTCAGAGACCCAGTACTTC. Residues: CAWTSGRGSDSETQYF. The chain couples TRBV30 to TRBJ2-5; TRBD2 matches 12 bases. The germline CDR1 and CDR2 sequences are GTSNPN and SVGIG (reference sequence). The CDR3 runs to 16 residues. V trimming: 4 bases; J trimming: 4 bases; junction bases outside the gene matches: 10. Looking up the rest from reference TRBV30 and TRBJ2-5 gives the full variable domain: SQTIHQWPATLVQPVGSPLSLECTVEGTSNPNLYWYRQAAGRGLQLLFYSVGIGQISSEVPQNLSASRPQDRQFILSSKKLLLSDSGFYLCAWTSGRGSDSETQYFGPGTRLLVL.

The rearrangement links TRBV19 to TRBJ2-6; D call uncertain. The CDR3 contains 12 residues. Trimming shortened V by 9 bases and J by 1 base, and 4 bases separated the two germline ends. Germline-derived CDR1 and CDR2 are LNHDA and SQIVND (reference sequence). CDR3 nucleotides: TGTGCCAGCGCTTCTGGGGCCAACGTCCTGACTTTC. Translating it yields CASASGANVLTF.

This clone was seen a handful of times. The genes are TRBV25-1 and TRBJ1-3; 7 nucleotides line up with TRBD1. V gave up 8 bases and J gave up 0 bases; unmatched junction bases: 4. The CDR3 spans 14 residues. Per germline, CDR1 MGHDK and CDR2 SYGVNS. The CDR3 sequence: CASADRDSGNTIYF. In nucleotides, the CDR3 is TGTGCCAGCGCAGACAGGGACTCTGGAAACACCATATATTTT.

This clone came up a few times. J is TRBJ2-5 and V is TRBV25-1; D call uncertain. Germline assignment: CDR1 MGHDK and CDR2 SYGVNS. V was cut by 2 bases and J by 5 bases, with 9 bases left in between. CDR3 size: 13 residues. The CDR3 sequence is CASSERAGETQYF. CDR3 sequence (DNA): TGTGCCAGCAGTGAAAGGGCCGGGGAGACCCAGTACTTC.

V gene TRBV9 combines with J gene TRBJ2-6, with D unresolved. Per the germline V gene, CDR1 is SGDLS and CDR2 is YYNGEE. V lost 2 bases to trimming and J lost 2 bases, with 14 bases between them. This CDR3 has 17 amino acids. The CDR3 is CASSVQQGLPGANVLTF. CDR3 in DNA: TGTGCCAGCAGCGTGCAACAAGGGCTCCCTGGGGCCAACGTCCTGACTTTC.

This clone occurred a few times. The CDR3 bases are TGCAGTGGTGGGCCCTCAGGGGGGCCCACAGATACGCAGTATTTT. This encodes CSGGPSGGPTDTQYF. J is TRBJ2-3 and V is TRBV29-1; D might be TRBD1 (7 bases). CDR3 length: 15 residues. The germline CDR1 and CDR2 sequences are SQVTM and ANQGSEA.

The sample holds a few counts of this clone. This chain connects TRBV11-2 to TRBJ1-1, with TRBD1 identical over 7 bases. J lost 0 bases, V lost 6 bases, and 4 bases had no gene match. The CDR3 totals 14 residues. CDR1 and CDR2 from the germline V gene are SGHAT and FQNNGV. This CDR3 is CASSPGTVNTEAFF. The CDR3 DNA follows: TGTGCCAGCAGTCCCGGGACAGTGAACACTGAAGCTTTCTTT.

The V call is TRBV6-1, the J call TRBJ2-6; the D call may be TRBD1 or TRBD2 (5 bases each). There are 15 residues in the CDR3. The V end was cut by 10 bases, the J end by 0 bases, with 13 bases between. Germline V gives CDR1 MNHNS, CDR2 SASEGT. In DNA, the CDR3 is TGTGCCATCCTGCCGGGGACCTCTGGGGCCAACGTCCTGACTTTC. Translating gives CAILPGTSGANVLTF.

V and J are TRBV9 and TRBJ2-7; TRBD1 might be the D (6 bases). CDR1 and CDR2 from the germline V gene are SGDLS and YYNGEE. This CDR3 is 14 amino acids long. The V end was cut by 2 bases, the J end by 6 bases, with 15 bases between. The CDR3 nucleotides are TGTGCCAGCAGCGTGGCTGGGACAATGGGCGAGCAGTACTTC. It translates to CASSVAGTMGEQYF.

As regards this clone: Other DNA sequences of this sample code for an identical CDR3. The chain links TRBV7-2 to TRBJ2-7; no clear D gene. The germline CDR1 and CDR2 sequences are SGHTA and FQGNSA. The CDR3 loop spans 13 amino acids. With 3 bases removed from V and 1 base from J, the gap between germline ends came to 7 bases. DNA of the CDR3: TGTGCCAGCAGCTTGGCAGGATCCTACGAGCAGTACTTC. Translation gives CASSLAGSYEQYF.

Comment on this clone: The sample has other DNA sequences that encode this CDR3 too. V and J are TRBV18 and TRBJ2-7, with TRBD1 matching over 10 bases. The length of the CDR3 is 14 residues. Germline CDR1 and CDR2: KGHSH and LQKENI. V trimming: 2 bases; J trimming: 3 bases; junction bases outside the gene matches: 1. This CDR3 reads CASSPGTGDYEQYF. The CDR3 DNA reads TGTGCCAGCTCACCAGGGACAGGGGACTACGAGCAGTACTTC.

The chain employs TRBV11-2 and TRBJ2-2, with 12 bases identical to TRBD2. The CDR3 sequence is 15 residues long. The V and J ends lost 3 bases and 4 bases, in that order; junction bases with no gene match: 0. CDR1 is SGHAT, CDR2 FQNNGV, per germline. CDR3 nucleotides: TGTGCCAGCAGCTTGACTAGCGGGAGCACCGGGGAGCTGTTTTTT. Its protein is CASSLTSGSTGELFF.

V gene TRBV27 combines with J gene TRBJ2-1, with D possibly being TRBD1 (6 bases). CDR1 MNHEY and CDR2 SMNVEV come from the germline V gene (reference sequence). This CDR3 is built from 15 residues. Trimming pared 6 bases from V and 1 base from J, leaving 13 bases between. The CDR3 bases are TGTGCCAGCAGAATAACAGGGTATTCCTACAATGAGCAGTTCTTC. This encodes CASRITGYSYNEQFF.

The chain uses TRBV7-9 and TRBJ2-3; D unclear. Between the trimmed V and J ends, which lost 2 bases and 1 base, there was a span of 10 bases. The germline CDR1 and CDR2 sequences are SEHNR and FQNEAQ (reference sequence). The CDR3 has 15 amino acids. The CDR3, as DNA: TGTGCCAGCAGCTTACGAAGGTTGGGCACAGATACGCAGTATTTT. As protein: CASSLRRLGTDTQYF.